Listed here are 30 T cell receptor beta chains from one sample, sequenced in a study of regulatory T cells in long-lasting Graves disease. Assembly of TCR beta libraries relied on iRepertoire HTBI primers together with Arm-PCR of CDR3 regions. TCRdb re-analysed the multiplex PCR reads in MiXCR, keeping a single row per CDR3 protein. The sample has more than 450,000 distinct CDR3 sequences; 15% to 20% are singletons. The time point was: newly diagnosed GD, antithyroid drugs for less than 3 months. The authors made the TCR library using RNA they extracted from PBMCs. Another study also made use of these data, one on T cells in Graves' hyperthyroidism and ophthalmopathy.

The sample consisted of peripheral blood mononuclear cells (PBMCs), taken at new diagnosis, from a patient treated with antithyroid drugs. All receptors come from a man aged 40-49 years with Graves disease.

The table lists this clonotype with many counts. The chain couples TRBV30 to TRBJ1-2; D uncertain. The V and J ends lost 3 bases and 3 bases respectively, with 8 bases between them. Germline CDR1 and CDR2: GTSNPN and SVGIG (reference sequence). This CDR3 comprises 12 residues. CDR3 sequence: CAWRSGDYGYTF. In DNA form, the CDR3 reads TGTGCCTGGAGGTCCGGGGACTATGGCTACACCTTC. Combining the CDR3 with reference TRBV30 and TRBJ1-2 gives the whole variable domain SQTIHQWPATLVQPVGSPLSLECTVEGTSNPNLYWYRQAAGRGLQLLFYSVGIGQISSEVPQNLSASRPQDRQFILSSKKLLLSDSGFYLCAWRSGDYGYTFGSGTRLTVV.

This chain links TRBV29-1 with TRBJ2-1; TRBD1 aligns across 10 bases. Trimming took 4 bases from V and 7 from J; bases not matched to a gene: 1. Germline V CDR1 and CDR2: SQVTM, ANQGSEA. This CDR3 is built from 12 residues. The CDR3 here is CSVGTGGNEQFF. The DNA of the CDR3 is TGCAGCGTTGGGACAGGGGGAAATGAGCAGTTCTTC.

This clonotype was counted a few times. V and J are TRBV20-1 and TRBJ2-4; D gene unclear. Trimming took 3 bases from V and 13 from J, leaving 16 bases between them. CDR3 length: 12 residues. In germline, CDR1 is DFQATT, CDR2 SNEGSKA (reference sequence). The CDR3 DNA is TGCAGTGCTAGGGAACATTTGGGCGCCCAGTACTTC. Residues: CSAREHLGAQYF.

Many counts were recorded for this clonotype. The rearrangement links TRBV3-1 to TRBJ2-7; 12 bases agree with TRBD2. Germline V gene lookup returns CDR1 LGHDT and CDR2 YNNKEL (reference sequence). Trimming took 3 bases from V and 7 from J; bases not matched to a gene: 10. The length of the CDR3 is 16 residues. The CDR3 here is CASSQERLAGVGEQYF. The CDR3 DNA follows: TGTGCCAGCAGCCAGGAACGACTAGCGGGAGTGGGGGAGCAGTACTTC.

This clonotype has a count of ten or more. Here the CDR3 omits its conserved ending phenylalanine or tryptophan, so a read error is the likely source. The chain has TRBV3-1 and TRBJ1-2, with D perhaps TRBD1 (5 bases). The CDR3 runs 15 residues. Germline V gene lookup returns CDR1 LGHDT and CDR2 YNNKEL (reference sequence). The V gene lost 4 bases and the J gene lost 5 bases, with 17 bases spanning the gap. The CDR3 nucleotides are TGTGCCAGCAGCCCGGCCAGGGTCTCCCTTTATGGCTACACCGTC. Translating gives CASSPARVSLYGYTV.

This clonotype was counted only a few times. This chain uses TRBV5-4 with TRBJ2-7, with 8 bases aligning to TRBD2. The CDR3 is 19 residues long. The germline gives CDR1 SGHNT, CDR2 YYREEE (reference sequence). The junction had 16 bases not matched to a gene; V was cut back by 0 bases and J by 2 bases. Here the CDR3 DNA reads TGTGCCAGCAGCTTGGTCCCCGGACTAGCTGGGATTGGGACCTACGAGCAGTACTTC. Translated, it gives CASSLVPGLAGIGTYEQYF.

This clonotype has at least ten counts. V gene TRBV11-3 combines with J gene TRBJ2-7, with unresolved D. Germline values: CDR1 SGHNT, CDR2 YENEEA. The CDR3 has 13 residues. The V gene lost 2 bases and the J gene lost 6 bases, with 11 bases spanning the gap. CDR3 region: CASSLSLEREQYF. The DNA for the CDR3 is TGTGCCAGCAGCTTATCTTTGGAGCGCGAGCAGTACTTC.

V gene TRBV4-1 combines with J gene TRBJ1-2; D may be TRBD1 (5 bases). Germline CDR1 reads MGHRA; CDR2 reads YSYEKL. This CDR3 spans 14 amino acids. V was shortened by 2 bases and J by 4 bases, with 11 bases between the two germline ends. The CDR3 nucleotides read TGCGCCAGCAGCCAAACTTGGACAAGCTATGGCTACACCTTC. Amino acid sequence: CASSQTWTSYGYTF.

Ten or more counts support this clonotype. This chain joins TRBV11-3 and TRBJ2-3; D not certain. This CDR3 is built from 14 residues. V was clipped by 1 base and J by 0 bases, with 5 bases between them. The germline gives CDR1 SGHNT, CDR2 YENEEA. CDR3 coding DNA: TGTGCCAGCAGCTTAGTCGCTAGCACAGATACGCAGTATTTT. It codes for CASSLVASTDTQYF.

The V gene is TRBV9, the J gene TRBJ2-7; 10 bases fit TRBD2. Germline V CDR1 and CDR2: SGDLS, YYNGEE. This CDR3 region has 15 residues. Losses at the gene ends were 3 bases for V and 3 bases for J; bases not matched to a gene: 6. CDR3 sequence (DNA): TGTGCCAGCAGCGCAACTAGCGGGAATAACTACGAGCAGTACTTC. It yields the protein CASSATSGNNYEQYF.

This clonotype was counted ten times or more. The V call is TRBV28, the J call TRBJ2-5, with D possibly TRBD2 on 7 matching bases. The CDR3 covers 16 residues. Germline V gene data show CDR1 as MDHEN and CDR2 as SYDVKM. With 5 bases removed from V and 1 base from J, the gap between germline ends came to 17 bases. CDR3 sequence (DNA): TGTGCCAGCAGTCCTGAGGGGGGGGGCCTCCAAGAGACCCAGTACTTC. Its translation is CASSPEGGGLQETQYF.

This clonotype came up many times. The CDR3 DNA follows: TGTGCCAGCAGCCACAGGGGGGCCTATGAGCAGTTCTTC. It encodes CASSHRGAYEQFF. The chain joins TRBV3-1 to TRBJ2-1, with D tentatively TRBD1 (7 bases). This CDR3 contains 13 residues. Between the trimmed V and J ends, which lost 3 bases and 8 bases, there was a span of 11 bases. CDR1 and CDR2 (germline): LGHDT, YNNKEL (reference sequence).

This clonotype was seen at least ten times. The germline gene is not matched at one end of the junction; a read error may be the cause. The chain couples TRBV2 to TRBJ1-3; TRBD1 agrees at 8 bases. This CDR3 region has 14 residues. Germline CDR1 and CDR2: SNHLY and FYNNEI. CDR3 nucleotide sequence: TGTGCCAGCTGTGACAGGGGAGGAGGAAACACCATATATTTT. The encoded protein is CASCDRGGGNTIYF.

This clonotype was recorded at least ten times. This chain links TRBV28 with TRBJ1-6; D is unresolved. Germline CDR1 is MDHEN and CDR2 is SYDVKM. The germline V and J ends were trimmed by 6 bases and 11 bases, with 11 bases remaining between them. CDR3 length: 12 residues. The CDR3 reads CASSPSRPPLHF. CDR3 in DNA: TGTGCCAGCAGCCCGAGCAGGCCACCCCTCCACTTT.

This clonotype was observed many times. This chain connects TRBV2 to TRBJ2-1, with 8 bases identical to TRBD2. With V trimmed by 1 base and J by 10 bases, 12 bases remained unmatched. CDR3 size: 16 residues. Looked up from germline, CDR1 is SNHLY and CDR2 is FYNNEI. CDR3 sequence (DNA): TGTGCCAGCAGTGAAGGCGGGAGGCCCCTTGGGGGGGAGCAGTTCTTC. Its protein is CASSEGGRPLGGEQFF.

The chain combines TRBV9 with TRBJ2-3; TRBD2 matches at 10 bases. Germline V CDR1 and CDR2: SGDLS, YYNGEE. The CDR3 is made up of 15 amino acids. V trimming: 0 bases; J trimming: 8 bases; junction bases outside the gene matches: 6. The CDR3 DNA follows: TGTGCCAGCAGCGTAGATCAGCGGGAGGGGGCTACGCAGTATTTT. It specifies CASSVDQREGATQYF.

This clonotype was picked up many times. The chain couples TRBV3-1 to TRBJ2-1; D unclear. Per the germline V gene, CDR1 is LGHDT and CDR2 is YNNKEL (reference sequence). Trimming left V 1 base short and J 4 bases short, with 11 bases between. The CDR3 totals 15 residues. The CDR3 DNA sequence: TGTGCCAGCAGCCAAGGGGTATATGGATACAATGAGCAGTTCTTC. This codes for CASSQGVYGYNEQFF.

This clonotype appeared once. The chain has TRBV5-1 and TRBJ2-3; tentative D call: TRBD1 (10 bases). V lost 0 bases to trimming and J lost 2 bases, with 25 bases between them. The CDR3 extends over 20 amino acids. Germline V gives CDR1 SGHRS, CDR2 YFSETQ. DNA for the CDR3: TGCGCCAGCAGCTTGGAGACAGGGGGCGGTCTAGCGGGAACCACAGATACGCAGTATTTT. Translating it yields CASSLETGGGLAGTTDTQYF.

This clonotype was detected a few times. The chain links TRBV11-3 to TRBJ2-1, with 12 nucleotides matching TRBD2. The CDR3 sequence is 15 residues long. From germline, CDR1 is SGHNT and CDR2 YENEEA. V gave up 5 bases and J gave up 12 bases; unmatched junction bases: 11. CDR3 protein: CASSRTSGRQFRQFF. Here the CDR3 DNA reads TGTGCCAGCAGCCGCACTAGCGGGAGGCAATTTAGGCAGTTCTTC.

This clonotype was detected many times. V usage is TRBV2 and J usage is TRBJ2-3; D is undetermined. CDR3 length equals 12 residues. CDR1 and CDR2 (germline): SNHLY, FYNNEI. V dropped 6 bases and J dropped 5 bases, with 9 bases sitting between them. The CDR3 nucleotides read TGTGCCAGCAGGCTCTTAGGAGATACGCAGTATTTT. Its protein product is CASRLLGDTQYF.

The DNA of the CDR3 is TGTGCCACCGAAGCGAAGCGGGAGGACCTTGATGGGGAGCAGTACTTC. Amino acid sequence: CATEAKREDLDGEQYF. The rearrangement joins TRBV24-1 to TRBJ2-7; 9 bases map to TRBD2. CDR1 is KGHDR, CDR2 SFDVKD, per germline. V gave up 9 bases and J gave up 7 bases; unmatched junction bases: 18. The CDR3 length is 16 residues.

The rearrangement links TRBV6-2 or TRBV6-3 to TRBJ2-1, with TRBD2 as a possible D gene (6 bases). This CDR3 comprises 14 residues. Germline V gene sequence: CDR1 MNHEY, CDR2 SVGEGT. Trimming took off 10 bases at V and 9 bases at J, with 22 bases between the two ends. CDR3 amino acids: CATTGLKGVGEQFF. The CDR3 DNA is TGTGCCACCACGGGACTTAAGGGAGTTGGTGAGCAGTTCTTC.

The V gene is TRBV4-1, the J gene TRBJ1-2; TRBD1 agrees at 8 bases. Germline-derived CDR1 and CDR2 are MGHRA and YSYEKL. V shed 6 bases, J shed 2 bases, and the junction held 11 bases outside the gene matches. The CDR3 is 16 amino acids. CDR3 sequence reads: CASRPQGAVGNYGYTF. The CDR3 nucleotides read TGCGCCAGCAGACCCCAGGGGGCTGTCGGAAACTATGGCTACACCTTC.

This clonotype showed up many times. The rearrangement links TRBV6-1 to TRBJ2-7, with D hard to call. Trimming left V 7 bases short and J 3 bases short, with 10 bases between. The CDR3 has 12 residues. Germline V CDR1 and CDR2: MNHNS, SASEGT. CDR3 amino acids: CASKRGVYEQYF. CDR3 DNA: TGTGCCAGCAAACGTGGGGTCTACGAGCAGTACTTC.

This clonotype has a count of ten or more. V and J are TRBV12-3 or TRBV12-4 and TRBJ2-2, with D tentatively TRBD2 (6 bases). The CDR3 sequence is 18 residues long. The V end was cut by 4 bases, the J end by 3 bases, with 21 bases between. The CDR3 bases are TGTGCCAGCAGTTCCCCCATTGCCGGGAGTAAGCACACCGGGGAGCTGTTTTTT. Translated, it gives CASSSPIAGSKHTGELFF.

The sample holds a few counts of this clonotype. The genes are TRBV14 and TRBJ2-2; TRBD1 is a possible D gene (6 bases). Trimming stripped 0 bases from V and 3 bases from J, with 8 bases between. The V gene's germline CDR1 is SGHDN and CDR2 FVKESK. CDR3 length: 15 amino acids. CDR3 amino acids: CASSQDQGYTGELFF. CDR3 nucleotide sequence: TGTGCCAGCAGCCAAGACCAGGGGTACACCGGGGAGCTGTTTTTT. Drawing the rest from reference TRBV14 and TRBJ2-2, the complete variable domain is EAGVTQFPSHSVIEKGQTVTLRCDPISGHDNLYWYRRVMGKEIKFLLHFVKESKQDESGMPNNRFLAERTGGTYSTLKVQPAELEDSGVYFCASSQDQGYTGELFFGEGSRLTVL.

This clonotype was seen many times. The J gene is TRBJ2-3, the V gene TRBV5-4, with D possibly matching TRBD2 (7 bases). The germline V gene has CDR1 SGHNT and CDR2 YYREEE (reference sequence). The V end lost 7 bases, the J end lost 6 bases, and 24 bases lay between the germline ends. This CDR3 spans 16 amino acids. Here the CDR3 reads CASGGGGVVVYDTQYF. In DNA, the CDR3 is TGTGCCAGCGGGGGCGGGGGCGTAGTGGTTTATGATACGCAGTATTTT.

This clonotype has a count of ten or more. This rearrangement joins TRBV7-9 to TRBJ2-4; 8 nucleotides match TRBD2. V shed 0 bases, J shed 0 bases, and the junction held 1 base outside the gene matches. Germline loops: CDR1 SEHNR, CDR2 FQNEAQ (reference sequence). There are 16 residues in the CDR3. Here the CDR3 reads CASSLAGLAAKNIQYF. DNA of the CDR3: TGTGCCAGCAGCTTAGCTGGACTAGCAGCCAAAAACATTCAGTACTTC.

This clonotype showed up just a few times. The CDR3 loop reads CASSQDLAGSSYNEQFF. DNA for the CDR3: TGTGCCAGCAGCCAAGACCTAGCGGGGAGCTCCTACAATGAGCAGTTCTTC. This chain links TRBV4-2 with TRBJ2-1; 9 bases line up with TRBD2. Germline CDR1 LGHNA, CDR2 YNFKEQ. V dropped 0 bases and J dropped 0; count of bases not matched to a gene: 3. The CDR3 spans 17 residues.

This clonotype came up a few times. The J gene is TRBJ2-7, the V gene TRBV2; no clear D gene. CDR1 SNHLY and CDR2 FYNNEI come from the germline V gene. The CDR3 is made up of 15 amino acids. V lost 4 bases and J lost 3, with 16 bases in between. The CDR3 sequence is CASSVGSVNYYEQYF. In DNA form, the CDR3 reads TGTGCCAGCAGTGTGGGGTCGGTGAACTACTACGAGCAGTACTTC.